The 19 T cell receptor beta chains reported below all come from one sample, sequenced in a study of blood T cells in healthy people across ages. Using a J-beta primer mix together with a sample-barcoded 5' primer, a second PCR was run for roughly 6 to 12 cycles. TCRdb redid the calling of the 5' RACE reads with MiXCR, one entry per CDR3 protein. The repertoire holds 600,000 to 850,000 distinct CDR3 sequences, around 46% seen once, with less than 25% in the top ten. Sample: blood. The receptors stem from a woman aged 60-75 years in good health.

V usage is TRBV18 and J usage is TRBJ2-5; 7 positions match TRBD2. Germline lookup yields CDR1 KGHSH and CDR2 LQKENI. Trimming at V came to 3 bases and at J to 4 bases, leaving 8 bases not matched to a gene. The CDR3 totals 15 residues. CDR3 coding DNA: TGTGCCAGCTCACCCGAAGCGGGAAAGTCAGAGACCCAGTACTTC. This gives the protein CASSPEAGKSETQYF.

The rearrangement links TRBV5-5 to TRBJ2-1, with 8 bases lining up with TRBD2. The J call may not be correct, given that the DNA end is closer to TRBJ2-7. The length of the CDR3 is 16 residues. Germline CDR1 reads SGHKS; CDR2 reads YYEKEE (reference sequence). The CDR3 loop reads CASSSGGAGAYNEQYF. The CDR3 region has the DNA TGTGCCAGCAGCTCCGGGGGAGCGGGGGCCTACAATGAGCAGTACTTC.

This clonotype has just a few counts. The rearrangement joins TRBV2 to TRBJ2-1; TRBD2 agrees at 7 bases. CDR3 size: 16 residues. Germline V gene sequence: CDR1 SNHLY, CDR2 FYNNEI. Trimming removed 7 bases from V and 5 bases from J; junction bases left unmatched: 14. The CDR3 DNA sequence: TGTGCCAGCACCGAGTACGAGGGAGGGCCCGACAATGAGCAGTTCTTC. Translation gives CASTEYEGGPDNEQFF.

The V gene is TRBV4-1, the J gene TRBJ2-2, with 10 bases matching TRBD2. Germline-derived CDR1 and CDR2 are MGHRA and YSYEKL. The CDR3 consists of 18 residues. J lost 0 bases, V lost 8 bases, and 12 bases had no gene match. This chain's CDR3 is CASGYASGGKSNTGELFF. In DNA, the CDR3 is TGCGCCAGCGGCTACGCTAGCGGGGGAAAATCGAACACCGGGGAGCTGTTTTTT.

In this sample, this clonotype turned up many times. The rearrangement uses TRBV6-4 and TRBJ2-2, with 7 bases fitting TRBD1. The germline gives CDR1 MRHNA, CDR2 SNTAGT. V lost 2 bases, J lost 7 bases, and 4 bases stayed unmatched. There are 14 residues in the CDR3. CDR3 DNA: TGTGCCAGCAGTGACGGGACAGTCAGCGGGGAGCTGTTTTTT. Translation gives CASSDGTVSGELFF.

The V and J genes are TRBV9 and TRBJ2-3, with 9 bases aligning to TRBD2. Germline V gene lookup returns CDR1 SGDLS and CDR2 YYNGEE. The CDR3 runs 16 residues. V trimming: 6 bases; J trimming: 6 bases; junction bases outside the gene matches: 14. CDR3 in DNA: TGTGCCAGCACCCCTTTGGCGGGAGGGCCGGGGGATACGCAGTATTTT. This encodes CASTPLAGGPGDTQYF.

This chain joins TRBV20-1 and TRBJ2-1; D is possibly TRBD1 or TRBD2 (5 bases each). The V gene's germline CDR1 is DFQATT and CDR2 SNEGSKA (reference sequence). The CDR3 has 14 residues. V lost 6 bases, J lost 5 bases, and 17 bases lay in between. DNA of the CDR3: TGCAGTGCACCTTCCGGGGCCATTAACAATGAGCAGTTCTTC. Its protein is CSAPSGAINNEQFF.

The chain uses TRBV5-1 and TRBJ2-3; 11 bases align to TRBD2. With V trimmed by 1 base and J by 3 bases, 13 bases remained unmatched. CDR1 SGHRS and CDR2 YFSETQ come from the germline V gene. This CDR3 spans 19 amino acids. The CDR3 DNA sequence: TGCGCCAGCAGCTTGTTTCCACTAGCGGGAGATGAGGTGACAGATACGCAGTATTTT. This sequence encodes CASSLFPLAGDEVTDTQYF. Based on the CDR3 plus reference TRBV5-1 and TRBJ2-3, the full variable domain is KAGVTQTPRYLIKTRGQQVTLSCSPISGHRSVSWYQQTPGQGLQFLFEYFSETQRNKGNFPGRFSGRQFSNSRSEMNVSTLELGDSALYLCASSLFPLAGDEVTDTQYFGPGTRLTVL.

The chain combines TRBV5-1 with TRBJ1-1, with a possible D match to TRBD1 (5 bases). CDR1 is SGHRS, CDR2 YFSETQ, per germline. The V end lost 2 bases, the J end lost 4 bases, and 9 bases lay between the germline ends. This CDR3 contains 13 residues. CDR3 in amino acids: CASSFFGGTEAFF. The CDR3 DNA reads TGCGCCAGCAGCTTTTTTGGGGGCACTGAAGCTTTCTTT.

J is TRBJ2-5 and V is TRBV20-1, with 10 positions matching TRBD2. Per germline, CDR1 DFQATT and CDR2 SNEGSKA (reference sequence). The ends lost 1 base at V and 0 bases at J; junction bases unmatched: 2. The CDR3 totals 15 residues. The CDR3 protein is CSARGTSGYQETQYF. CDR3 sequence (DNA): TGCAGTGCTAGAGGGACTAGCGGTTACCAAGAGACCCAGTACTTC.

The CDR3 sequence: CSARGTGGSPLHF. In DNA form, the CDR3 reads TGCAGTGCTAGGGGGACGGGCGGTTCACCCCTCCACTTT. J is TRBJ1-6 and V is TRBV20-1; D possibly corresponds to TRBD1 (5 bases). Per germline, CDR1 DFQATT and CDR2 SNEGSKA (reference sequence). This CDR3 comprises 13 residues. V lost 3 bases, J lost 9 bases, and 12 bases lay in between.

The J gene is TRBJ2-5, the V gene TRBV20-1; 8 positions match TRBD2. CDR1 is DFQATT, CDR2 SNEGSKA, per germline (reference sequence). J was trimmed by 3 bases and V by 4 bases; bases with no gene match: 1. The CDR3 covers 12 residues. Here the CDR3 DNA reads TGCAGTGCTATTAGCGGGAAAGAGACCCAGTACTTC. Protein sequence: CSAISGKETQYF.

The V gene is TRBV7-9, the J gene TRBJ1-1; D possibly corresponds to TRBD1 (5 bases). V was shortened by 11 bases and J by 3 bases, with 19 bases between the two germline ends. CDR1 is SEHNR and CDR2 is FQNEAQ in the germline V gene (reference sequence). The CDR3 covers 14 residues. The CDR3 sequence is CAVGGGKTYTEAFF. CDR3 nucleotides: TGTGCCGTCGGGGGGGGGAAGACCTACACTGAAGCTTTCTTT. Drawing the rest from reference TRBV7-9 and TRBJ1-1, the complete variable domain is DTGVSQNPRHKITKRGQNVTFRCDPISEHNRLYWYRQTLGQGPEFLTYFQNEAQLEKSRLLSDRFSAERPKGSFSTLEIQRTEQGDSAMYLCAVGGGKTYTEAFFGQGTRLTVV.

The chain recombines TRBV12-3 or TRBV12-4 with TRBJ2-1; 9 bases fit TRBD2. J gave up 4 bases and V 7 bases, and 5 bases lay outside the gene matches. The CDR3 consists of 14 residues. CDR3 nucleotides: TGTGCCAGCACCGGCGGGAGGGCTTACAATGAGCAGTTCTTC. Translation: CASTGGRAYNEQFF.

The chain has TRBV6-6 and TRBJ2-7, with D perhaps matching TRBD2 (5 bases). Trimming took off 2 bases at V and 7 bases at J, with 21 bases between the two ends. The V gene's germline CDR1 is MNHNY and CDR2 SVGAGI (reference sequence). The CDR3 consists of 16 residues. The CDR3 bases are TGTGCCAGCAGTTACGGCTTGGAGAGGGCTTTGGATGAGCAGTACTTC. Translation gives CASSYGLERALDEQYF.

The chain employs TRBV6-2 or TRBV6-3 and TRBJ2-5, with 10 bases fitting TRBD1. Trimming at V came to 6 bases and at J to 5 bases, leaving 6 bases not matched to a gene. This CDR3 is built from 14 residues. Germline V gene sequence: CDR1 MNHEY, CDR2 SVGEGT. The CDR3 here is CASSDRGPPETQYF. CDR3 DNA sequence: TGTGCCAGCAGCGACAGGGGGCCTCCCGAGACCCAGTACTTC.

CDR3 in amino acids: CASSLRSGGSSYEQFF. CDR3 bases: TGTGCCAGCAGTTTAAGAAGCGGGGGGAGCTCCTACGAGCAGTTCTTC. The chain uses TRBV27 and TRBJ2-7; 9 bases are a match to TRBD2. The DNA end lines up better with TRBJ2-1; the J call may be wrong. The CDR3 runs 16 residues. Germline lookup yields CDR1 MNHEY and CDR2 SMNVEV (reference sequence).

The rearrangement joins TRBV20-1 to TRBJ2-3; tentative D call: TRBD2 (6 bases). Between the trimmed V and J ends, which lost 5 bases and 2 bases, there was a span of 14 bases. The CDR3 runs to 14 residues. Germline V gene sequence: CDR1 DFQATT, CDR2 SNEGSKA (reference sequence). The CDR3 spells CSAGGSGTTDTQYF. Here the CDR3 DNA reads TGCAGTGCTGGTGGTAGCGGCACCACAGATACGCAGTATTTT.

This clonotype has just a few counts. The chain recombines TRBV19 with TRBJ2-2, with TRBD1 identical over 7 bases. Trimming cost V 7 bases and J 5 bases; bases outside gene matches: 13. In germline, CDR1 is LNHDA, CDR2 SQIVND (reference sequence). CDR3 length: 16 amino acids. The CDR3 protein is CASTRSGDRATGELFF. For the CDR3, the DNA is TGTGCCAGTACCCGGTCTGGCGACAGGGCGACCGGGGAGCTGTTTTTT. The full variable domain, its missing parts supplied by reference TRBV19 and TRBJ2-2, is DGGITQSPKYLFRKEGQNVTLSCEQNLNHDAMYWYRQDPGQGLRLIYYSQIVNDFQKGDIAEGYSVSREKKESFPLTVTSAQKNPTAFYLCASTRSGDRATGELFFGEGSRLTVL.